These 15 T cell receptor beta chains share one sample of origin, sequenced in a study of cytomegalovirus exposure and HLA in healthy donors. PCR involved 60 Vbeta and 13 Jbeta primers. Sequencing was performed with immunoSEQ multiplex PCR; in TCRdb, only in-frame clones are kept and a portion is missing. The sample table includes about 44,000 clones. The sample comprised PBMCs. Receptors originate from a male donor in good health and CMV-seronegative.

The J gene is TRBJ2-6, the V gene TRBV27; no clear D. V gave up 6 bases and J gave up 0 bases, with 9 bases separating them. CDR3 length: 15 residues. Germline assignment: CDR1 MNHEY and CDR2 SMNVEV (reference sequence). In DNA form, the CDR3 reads TGTGCCAGCAGCTACGACAACTCTGGGGCCAACGTCCTGACTTTC. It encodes CASSYDNSGANVLTF.

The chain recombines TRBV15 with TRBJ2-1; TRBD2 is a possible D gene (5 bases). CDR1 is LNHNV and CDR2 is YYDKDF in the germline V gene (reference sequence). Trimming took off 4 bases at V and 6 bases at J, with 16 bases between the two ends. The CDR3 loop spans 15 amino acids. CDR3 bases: TGTGCCACCAGCATTTCGGACTCCCACTCCAATGAGCAGTTCTTC. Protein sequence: CATSISDSHSNEQFF.

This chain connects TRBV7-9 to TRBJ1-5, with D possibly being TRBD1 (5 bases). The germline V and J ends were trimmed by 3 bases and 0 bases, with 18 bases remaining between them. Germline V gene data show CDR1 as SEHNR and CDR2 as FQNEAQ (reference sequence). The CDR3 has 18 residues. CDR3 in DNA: TGTGCCAGCAGCTTTAAGCTACACGGGGGTCATAGCAATCAGCCCCAGCATTTT. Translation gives CASSFKLHGGHSNQPQHF.

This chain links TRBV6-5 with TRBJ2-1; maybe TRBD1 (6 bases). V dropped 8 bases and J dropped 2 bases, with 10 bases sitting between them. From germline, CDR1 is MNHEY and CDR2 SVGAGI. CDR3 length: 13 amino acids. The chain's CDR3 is CASARTAYNEQFF. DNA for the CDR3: TGTGCCAGCGCGAGGACAGCCTACAATGAGCAGTTCTTC.

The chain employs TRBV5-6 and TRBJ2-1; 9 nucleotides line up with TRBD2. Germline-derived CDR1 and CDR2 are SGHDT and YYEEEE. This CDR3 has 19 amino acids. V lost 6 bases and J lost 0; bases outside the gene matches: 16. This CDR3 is CASTLDSTAGGSSYNEQFF. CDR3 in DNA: TGTGCCAGCACCCTCGACTCGACAGCGGGAGGCAGCTCCTACAATGAGCAGTTCTTC.

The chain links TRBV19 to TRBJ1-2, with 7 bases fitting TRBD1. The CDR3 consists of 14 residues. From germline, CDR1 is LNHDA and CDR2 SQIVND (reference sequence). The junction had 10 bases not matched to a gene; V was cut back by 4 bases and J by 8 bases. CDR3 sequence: CASSTSSTGRGYTF. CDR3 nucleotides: TGTGCCAGTAGTACCTCCTCGACAGGGAGAGGCTACACCTTC.

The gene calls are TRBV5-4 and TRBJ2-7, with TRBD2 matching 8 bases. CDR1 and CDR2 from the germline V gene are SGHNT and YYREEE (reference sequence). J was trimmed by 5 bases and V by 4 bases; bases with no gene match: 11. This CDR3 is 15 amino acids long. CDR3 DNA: TGTGCCAGCAGCGCCGGGGGCGGGAGGAGAAACGAGCAGTACTTC. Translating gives CASSAGGGRRNEQYF.

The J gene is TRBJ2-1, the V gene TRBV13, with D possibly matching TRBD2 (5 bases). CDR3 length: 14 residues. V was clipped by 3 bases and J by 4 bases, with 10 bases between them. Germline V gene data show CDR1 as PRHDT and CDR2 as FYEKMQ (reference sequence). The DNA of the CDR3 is TGTGCCAGCAGCTTCCGGGATCCATACAATGAGCAGTTCTTC. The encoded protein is CASSFRDPYNEQFF.

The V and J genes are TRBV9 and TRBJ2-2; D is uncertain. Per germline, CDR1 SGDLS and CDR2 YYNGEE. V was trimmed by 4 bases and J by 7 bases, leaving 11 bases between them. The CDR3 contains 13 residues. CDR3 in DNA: TGTGCCAGCAGCCCCGCTTTCGGCGGGGAGCTGTTTTTT. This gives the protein CASSPAFGGELFF.

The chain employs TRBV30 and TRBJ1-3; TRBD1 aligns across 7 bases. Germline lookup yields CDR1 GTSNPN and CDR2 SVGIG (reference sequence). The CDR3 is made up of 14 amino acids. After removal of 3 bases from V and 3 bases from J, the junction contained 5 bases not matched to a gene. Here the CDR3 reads CAWRDRAGGNTIYF. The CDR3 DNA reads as TGTGCCTGGAGAGACAGGGCTGGTGGAAACACCATATATTTT.

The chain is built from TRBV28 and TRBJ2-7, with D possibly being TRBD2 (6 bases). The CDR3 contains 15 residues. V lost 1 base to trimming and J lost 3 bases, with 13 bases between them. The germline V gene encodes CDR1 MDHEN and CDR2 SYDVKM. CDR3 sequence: CASSLYGSAVYEQYF. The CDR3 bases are TGTGCCAGCAGTTTATACGGGAGTGCCGTCTACGAGCAGTACTTC.

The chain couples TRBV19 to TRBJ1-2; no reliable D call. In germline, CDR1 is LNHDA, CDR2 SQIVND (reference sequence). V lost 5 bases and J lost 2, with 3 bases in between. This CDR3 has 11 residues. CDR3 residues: CASSPNYGYTF. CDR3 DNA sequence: TGTGCCAGTAGTCCGAACTATGGCTACACCTTC.

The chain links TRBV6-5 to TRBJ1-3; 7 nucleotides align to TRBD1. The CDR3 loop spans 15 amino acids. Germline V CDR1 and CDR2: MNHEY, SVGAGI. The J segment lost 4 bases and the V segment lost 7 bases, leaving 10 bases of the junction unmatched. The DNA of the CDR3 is TGTGCCAGCAAGGGGACAGATGCTTCGGGAAACACCATATATTTT. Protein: CASKGTDASGNTIYF.

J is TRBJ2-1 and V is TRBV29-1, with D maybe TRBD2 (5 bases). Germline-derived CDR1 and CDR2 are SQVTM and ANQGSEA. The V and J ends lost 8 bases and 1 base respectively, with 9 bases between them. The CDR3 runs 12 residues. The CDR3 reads CSSSPSYNEQFF. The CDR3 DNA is TGCAGCTCTAGCCCGTCCTACAATGAGCAGTTCTTC.

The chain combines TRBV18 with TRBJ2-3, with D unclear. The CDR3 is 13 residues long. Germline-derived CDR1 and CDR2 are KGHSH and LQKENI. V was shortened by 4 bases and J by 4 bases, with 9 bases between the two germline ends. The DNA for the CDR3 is TGTGCCAGCTCACAGTCTCGGGCAGATACGCAGTATTTT. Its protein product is CASSQSRADTQYF. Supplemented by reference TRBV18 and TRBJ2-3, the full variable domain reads NAGVMQNPRHLVRRRGQEARLRCSPMKGHSHVYWYRQLPEEGLKFMVYLQKENIIDESGMPKERFSAEFPKEGPSILRIQQVVRGDSAAYFCASSQSRADTQYFGPGTRLTVL.